Listed below are T cell receptor beta chains from one sample, sequenced in a study of blood T cell repertoires in COVID-19. Sequencing used immunoSEQ multiplex PCR; TCRdb keeps in-frame clones, though not all of them. The sample consists of fewer than 85,000 clones, around 90% of them appearing once. The sequenced sample consisted of peripheral blood. The source of these receptors is a man in his 60s with acute or convalescent COVID-19. CDR3s include the opening cysteine and the closing phenylalanine or tryptophan. A D gene is named only where the DNA matches it firmly. A row's size may be missing; if present it is once, few, many or a size class.

v_gene: TRBV18
j_gene: TRBJ1-2
d_gene: TRBD1
abundance: NA
CDR3nt: TGTGCCAGCTCACCACCGAACAGGGGGGGAGTTAACTATGGCTACACCTTC
CDR3aa: CASSPPNRGGVNYGYTF

v_gene: TRBV2
j_gene: TRBJ1-3
d_gene: TRBD1
abundance: few
CDR3nt: TGTGCCAGCAGCGGACAGGGTGGTGGAAACACCATATATTTT
CDR3aa: CASSGQGGGNTIYF

v_gene: TRBV9
j_gene: TRBJ2-1
d_gene: TRBD1
abundance: once
CDR3nt: TGTGCCAGCAGCAGGGACAGCTACAATGAGCAGTTCTTC
CDR3aa: CASSRDSYNEQFF

v_gene: TRBV7-8
j_gene: TRBJ1-3
d_gene: NA
abundance: NA
CDR3nt: TGTGCCAGCAAACCAAGCCTAAGGGAGTCGGGAAACACCATATATTTT
CDR3aa: CASKPSLRESGNTIYF

v_gene: TRBV18
j_gene: TRBJ1-2
d_gene: NA
abundance: NA
CDR3nt: TGTGCCAGCTCACCCGGGTACTATGGCTACACCTTC
CDR3aa: CASSPGYYGYTF

v_gene: TRBV19
j_gene: TRBJ1-1
d_gene: NA
abundance: NA
CDR3nt: TGTGCCAGTAGTATAGAGGTCGGGGTTAACACTGAAGCTTTCTTT
CDR3aa: CASSIEVGVNTEAFF

v_gene: TRBV6-6
j_gene: TRBJ2-6
d_gene: TRBD1
abundance: few
CDR3nt: TGTGCCAGCTTGGGACAGTCCTCTGGGGCCAACGTCCTGACTTTC
CDR3aa: CASLGQSSGANVLTF

v_gene: TRBV19
j_gene: TRBJ1-5
d_gene: NA
abundance: NA
CDR3nt: TGTGCCAGTAGTGGGACAAATCGCAATCAGCCCCAGCATTTT
CDR3aa: CASSGTNRNQPQHF

v_gene: TRBV5-5
j_gene: TRBJ2-7
d_gene: NA
abundance: NA
CDR3nt: TGTGCCAGCAGCTTGAGCGCGATGGTCGAGCAGTACTTC
CDR3aa: CASSLSAMVEQYF

v_gene: TRBV18
j_gene: TRBJ2-6
d_gene: NA
abundance: NA
CDR3nt: TGTGCCAGCTCACCCACAGGGTCTGGGGCCAACGTCCTGACTTTC
CDR3aa: CASSPTGSGANVLTF

v_gene: TRBV30
j_gene: TRBJ1-1
d_gene: NA
abundance: NA
CDR3nt: TGTGCCTGGAATCCCCAGGGAATGAACACTGAAGCTTTCTTT
CDR3aa: CAWNPQGMNTEAFF

v_gene: TRBV30
j_gene: TRBJ1-1
d_gene: NA
abundance: NA
CDR3nt: TGTGCCTGGAGTAAGGGGGTGAACACTGAAGCTTTCTTT
CDR3aa: CAWSKGVNTEAFF